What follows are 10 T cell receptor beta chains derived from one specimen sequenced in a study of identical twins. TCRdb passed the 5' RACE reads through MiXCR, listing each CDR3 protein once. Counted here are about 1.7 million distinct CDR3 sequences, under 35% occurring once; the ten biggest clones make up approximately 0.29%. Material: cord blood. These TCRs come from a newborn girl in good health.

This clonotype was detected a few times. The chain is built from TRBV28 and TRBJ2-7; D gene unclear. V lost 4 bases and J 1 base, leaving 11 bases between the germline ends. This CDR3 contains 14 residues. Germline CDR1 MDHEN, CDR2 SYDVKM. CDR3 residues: CASSSGYTSYEQYF. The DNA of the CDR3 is TGTGCCAGCAGTTCTGGCTACACTTCCTACGAGCAGTACTTC.

The CDR3 DNA reads TGTGCCACCAATAAGGGGGGGGAGACCCAGTACTTC. Translating gives CATNKGGETQYF. The chain combines TRBV6-6 with TRBJ2-5; weak D call: TRBD2 (7 bases). Germline lookup yields CDR1 MNHNY and CDR2 SVGAGI (reference sequence). V was trimmed by 10 bases and J by 5 bases, leaving 14 bases between them. This CDR3 has 12 residues.

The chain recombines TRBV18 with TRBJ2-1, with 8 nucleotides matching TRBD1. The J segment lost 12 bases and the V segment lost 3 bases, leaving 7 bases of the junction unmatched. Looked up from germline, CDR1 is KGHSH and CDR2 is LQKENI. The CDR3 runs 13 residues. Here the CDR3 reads CASSPGRGPVQFF. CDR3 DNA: TGTGCCAGCTCACCTGGCAGGGGGCCCGTGCAGTTCTTC. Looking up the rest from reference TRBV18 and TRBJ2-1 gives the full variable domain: NAGVMQNPRHLVRRRGQEARLRCSPMKGHSHVYWYRQLPEEGLKFMVYLQKENIIDESGMPKERFSAEFPKEGPSILRIQQVVRGDSAAYFCASSPGRGPVQFFGPGTRLTVL.

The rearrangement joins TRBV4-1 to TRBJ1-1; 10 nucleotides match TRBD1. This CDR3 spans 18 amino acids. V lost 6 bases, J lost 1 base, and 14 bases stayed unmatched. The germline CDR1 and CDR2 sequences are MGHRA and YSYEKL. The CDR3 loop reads CASSPMWDRGGRNTEAFF. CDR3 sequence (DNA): TGCGCCAGCAGTCCTATGTGGGACAGGGGTGGAAGGAACACTGAAGCTTTCTTT.

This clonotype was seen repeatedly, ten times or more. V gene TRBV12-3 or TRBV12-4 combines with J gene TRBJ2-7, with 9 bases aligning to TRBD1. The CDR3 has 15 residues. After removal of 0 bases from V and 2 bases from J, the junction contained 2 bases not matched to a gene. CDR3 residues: CASSLAGQGTYEQYF. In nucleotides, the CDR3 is TGTGCCAGCAGTTTAGCGGGACAGGGAACCTACGAGCAGTACTTC.

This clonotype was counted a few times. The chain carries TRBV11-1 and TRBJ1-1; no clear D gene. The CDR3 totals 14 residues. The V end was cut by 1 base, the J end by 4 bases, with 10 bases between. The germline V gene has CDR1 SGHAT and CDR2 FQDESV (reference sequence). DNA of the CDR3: TGTGCCAGCAGCTTAGGTCGGGAAGGCACTGAAGCTTTCTTT. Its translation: CASSLGREGTEAFF. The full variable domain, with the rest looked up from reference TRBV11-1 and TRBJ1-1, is EAEVAQSPRYKITEKSQAVAFWCDPISGHATLYWYRQILGQGPELLVQFQDESVVDDSQLPKDRFSAERLKGVDSTLKIQPAELGDSAMYLCASSLGREGTEAFFGQGTRLTVV.

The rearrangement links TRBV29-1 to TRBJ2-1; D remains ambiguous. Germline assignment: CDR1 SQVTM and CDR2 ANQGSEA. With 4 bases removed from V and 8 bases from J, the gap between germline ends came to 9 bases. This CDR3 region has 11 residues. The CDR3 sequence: CSVAYRHEQFF. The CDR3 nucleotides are TGCAGCGTTGCGTACCGCCATGAGCAGTTCTTC.

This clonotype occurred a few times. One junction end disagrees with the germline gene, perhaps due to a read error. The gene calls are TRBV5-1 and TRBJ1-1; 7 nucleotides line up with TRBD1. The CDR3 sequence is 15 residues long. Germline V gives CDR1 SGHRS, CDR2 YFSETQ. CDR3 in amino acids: CASRKPTGVKTEAFF. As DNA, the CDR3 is TGCGCCAGCCGTAAACCTACAGGGGTGAAGACTGAAGCTTTCTTT.

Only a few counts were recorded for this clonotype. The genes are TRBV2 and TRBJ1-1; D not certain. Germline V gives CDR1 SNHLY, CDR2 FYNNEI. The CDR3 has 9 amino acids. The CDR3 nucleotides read TGTGGAAGGCCAGGTGAGGCTTTCTTT. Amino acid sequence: CGRPGEAFF.

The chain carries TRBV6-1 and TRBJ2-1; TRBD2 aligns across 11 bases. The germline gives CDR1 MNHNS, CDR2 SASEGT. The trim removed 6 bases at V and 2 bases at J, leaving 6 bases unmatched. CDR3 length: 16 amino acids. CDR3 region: CASRKGLAVPYNEQFF. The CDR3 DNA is TGTGCCAGCAGGAAGGGACTAGCGGTCCCCTACAATGAGCAGTTCTTC.